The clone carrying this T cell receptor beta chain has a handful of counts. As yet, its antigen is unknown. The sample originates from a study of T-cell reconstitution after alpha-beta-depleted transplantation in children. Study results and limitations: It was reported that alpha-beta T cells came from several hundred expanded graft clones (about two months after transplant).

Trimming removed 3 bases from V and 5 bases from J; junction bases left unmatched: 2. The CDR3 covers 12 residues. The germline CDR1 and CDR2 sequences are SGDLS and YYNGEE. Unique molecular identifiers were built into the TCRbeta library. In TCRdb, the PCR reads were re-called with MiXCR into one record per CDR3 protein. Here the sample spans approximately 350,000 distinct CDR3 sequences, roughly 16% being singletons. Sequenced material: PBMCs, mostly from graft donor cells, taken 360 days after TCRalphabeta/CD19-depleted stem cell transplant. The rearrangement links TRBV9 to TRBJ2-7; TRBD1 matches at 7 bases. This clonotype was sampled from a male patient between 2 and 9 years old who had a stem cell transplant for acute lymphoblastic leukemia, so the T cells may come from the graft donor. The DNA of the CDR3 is TGTGCCAGCAGCGGCACAGGGGACGAGCAGTACTTC. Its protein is CASSGTGDEQYF.